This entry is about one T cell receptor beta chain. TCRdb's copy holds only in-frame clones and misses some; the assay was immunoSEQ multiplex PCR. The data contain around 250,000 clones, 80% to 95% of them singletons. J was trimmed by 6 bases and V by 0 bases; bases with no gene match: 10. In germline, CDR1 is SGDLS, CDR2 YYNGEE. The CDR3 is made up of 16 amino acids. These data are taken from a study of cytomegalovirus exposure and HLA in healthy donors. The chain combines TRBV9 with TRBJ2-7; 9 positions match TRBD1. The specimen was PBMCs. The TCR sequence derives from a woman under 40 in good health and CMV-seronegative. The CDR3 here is CASSVDIQGANSEQYF. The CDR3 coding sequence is TGTGCCAGCAGCGTAGATATACAGGGGGCGAATTCCGAGCAGTACTTC.